This TCR beta chain was recovered during a study of graft-versus-host responses after intestinal transplantation. The germline CDR1 and CDR2 sequences are SGHTA and FQGTGA. The CDR3 length is 16 residues. The germline V and J ends were trimmed by 3 bases and 0 bases, with 11 bases remaining between them. This clone was counted between two and nine times. Its matching antigen is unknown. The method was immunoSEQ multiplex PCR; TCRdb's version includes in-frame clones alone and lacks a portion of them. The top ten clones hold approximately 0.35% of a sample with approximately 80,000 clones, 85% to 90% of them seen once.

The chain combines TRBV7-3 with TRBJ2-2, with D possibly TRBD2 on 7 matching bases. The source material was unstimulated CD4+ T cells sorted from spleen or lymph node cells, sampled before intestinal transplant. The receptor comes from a human donor who received an intestinal transplant. The CDR3 here is CASSLGGAANTGELFF. For the CDR3, the DNA is TGTGCCAGCAGCTTGGGGGGGGCCGCGAACACCGGGGAGCTGTTTTTT.